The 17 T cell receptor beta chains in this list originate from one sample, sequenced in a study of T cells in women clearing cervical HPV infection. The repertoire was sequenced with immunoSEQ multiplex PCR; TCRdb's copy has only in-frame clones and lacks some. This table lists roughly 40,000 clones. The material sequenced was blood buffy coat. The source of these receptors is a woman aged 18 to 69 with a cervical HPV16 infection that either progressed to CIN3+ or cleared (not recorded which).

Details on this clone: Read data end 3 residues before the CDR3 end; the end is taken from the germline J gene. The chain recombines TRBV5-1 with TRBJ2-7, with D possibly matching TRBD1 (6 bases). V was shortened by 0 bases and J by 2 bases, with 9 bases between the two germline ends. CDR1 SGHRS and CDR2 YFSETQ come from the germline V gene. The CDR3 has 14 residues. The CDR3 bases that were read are TGCGCCAGCAGCTTGGAGGACAGTACCTACGAG. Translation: CASSLEDSTYE. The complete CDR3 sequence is CASSLEDSTYEQYF.

The CDR3 sequence is CSASGTGAASVEQYF. The sequenced CDR3 bases are TGCAGTGCTAGCGGGACAGGGGCCGCATCTGTCGAG. The J gene is TRBJ2-7, the V gene TRBV20-1, with 10 bases that match TRBD1. From the germline J gene comes the end of the CDR3, since the read stops 3 residues before it. This CDR3 is 15 amino acids long. With 3 bases clipped from V and 6 bases from J, the junction kept 11 bases outside the gene matches. Per germline, CDR1 DFQATT and CDR2 SNEGSKA (reference sequence).

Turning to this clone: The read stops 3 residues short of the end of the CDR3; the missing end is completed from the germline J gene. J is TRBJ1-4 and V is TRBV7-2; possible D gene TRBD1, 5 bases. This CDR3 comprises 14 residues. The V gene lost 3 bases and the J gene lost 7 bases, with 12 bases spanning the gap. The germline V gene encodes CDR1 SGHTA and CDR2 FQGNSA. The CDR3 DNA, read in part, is TGTGCCAGCAGCTTCAGCAGGGAGGGTGAAAAA. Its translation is CASSFSREGEK. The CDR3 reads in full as CASSFSREGEKLFF.

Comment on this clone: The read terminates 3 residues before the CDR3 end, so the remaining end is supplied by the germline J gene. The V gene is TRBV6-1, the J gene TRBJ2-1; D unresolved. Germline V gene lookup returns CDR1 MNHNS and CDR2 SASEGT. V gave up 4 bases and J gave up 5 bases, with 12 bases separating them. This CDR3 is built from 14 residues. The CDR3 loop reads CASSGSTGHNEQFF. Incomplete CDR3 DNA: TGTGCCAGCAGTGGCTCGACTGGTCACAATGAG.

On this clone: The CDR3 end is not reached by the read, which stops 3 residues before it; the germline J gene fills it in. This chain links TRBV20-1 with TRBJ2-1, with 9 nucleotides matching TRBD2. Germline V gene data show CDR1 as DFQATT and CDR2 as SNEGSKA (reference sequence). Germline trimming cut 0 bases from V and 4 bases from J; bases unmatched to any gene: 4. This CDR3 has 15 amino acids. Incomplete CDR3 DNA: TGCAGTGCTAGAGATGTCGCGGGAGGGTACAATGAG. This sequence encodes CSARDVAGGYNE. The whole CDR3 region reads CSARDVAGGYNEQFF.

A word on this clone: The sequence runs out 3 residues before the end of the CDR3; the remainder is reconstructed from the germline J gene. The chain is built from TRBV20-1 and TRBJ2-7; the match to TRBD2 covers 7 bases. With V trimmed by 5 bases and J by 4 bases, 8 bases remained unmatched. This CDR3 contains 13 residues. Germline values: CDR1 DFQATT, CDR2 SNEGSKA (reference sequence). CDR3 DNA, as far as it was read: TGCAGTGCTCCGAGCGGGATCTCTTACGAG. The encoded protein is CSAPSGISYE. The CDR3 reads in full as CSAPSGISYEQYF.

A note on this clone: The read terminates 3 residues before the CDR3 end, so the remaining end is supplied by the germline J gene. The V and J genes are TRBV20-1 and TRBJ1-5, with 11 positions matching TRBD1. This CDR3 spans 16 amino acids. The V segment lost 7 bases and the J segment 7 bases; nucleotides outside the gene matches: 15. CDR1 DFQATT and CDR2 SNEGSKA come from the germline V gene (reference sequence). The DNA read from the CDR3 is TGCAGTGTTTCGACCGCGGACAGGGGGCGAGGACAGCCC. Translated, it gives CSVSTADRGRGQP. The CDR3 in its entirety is CSVSTADRGRGQPQHF.

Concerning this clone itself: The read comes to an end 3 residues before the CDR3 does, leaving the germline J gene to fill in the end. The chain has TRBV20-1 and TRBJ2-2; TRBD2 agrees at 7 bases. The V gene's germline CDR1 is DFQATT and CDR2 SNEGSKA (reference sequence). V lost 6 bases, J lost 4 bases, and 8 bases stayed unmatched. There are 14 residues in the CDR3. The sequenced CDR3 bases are TGCAGTGCCCCGGCTAGCGGTATCACCGGGGAG. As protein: CSAPASGITGE. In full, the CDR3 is CSAPASGITGELFF.

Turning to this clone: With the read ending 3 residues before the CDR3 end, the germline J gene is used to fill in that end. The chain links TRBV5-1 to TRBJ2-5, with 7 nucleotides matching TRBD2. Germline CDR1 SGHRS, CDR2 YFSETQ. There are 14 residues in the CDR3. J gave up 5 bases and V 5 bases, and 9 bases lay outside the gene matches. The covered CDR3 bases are TGCGCCAGCAGTTGGGGAGGGGTTACCGAGACC. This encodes CASSWGGVTET. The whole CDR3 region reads CASSWGGVTETQYF.

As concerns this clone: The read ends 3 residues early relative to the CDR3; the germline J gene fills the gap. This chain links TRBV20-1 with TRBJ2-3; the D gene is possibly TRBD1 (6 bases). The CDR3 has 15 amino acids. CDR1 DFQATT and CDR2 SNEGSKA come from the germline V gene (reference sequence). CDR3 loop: CSAAPEGGLYQPQYF. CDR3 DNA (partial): TGCAGTGCTGCCCCCGAAGGGGGATTATATCAGCCG.

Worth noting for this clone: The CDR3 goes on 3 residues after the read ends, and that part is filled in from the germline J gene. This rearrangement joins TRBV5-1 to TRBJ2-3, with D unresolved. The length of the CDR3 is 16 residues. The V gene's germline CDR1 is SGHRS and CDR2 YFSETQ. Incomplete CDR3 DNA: TGCGCCAGCAGCTTGGCCTTCGCTAGTCTCCAAGAGACG. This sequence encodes CASSLAFASLQET. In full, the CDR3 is CASSLAFASLQETQYF.

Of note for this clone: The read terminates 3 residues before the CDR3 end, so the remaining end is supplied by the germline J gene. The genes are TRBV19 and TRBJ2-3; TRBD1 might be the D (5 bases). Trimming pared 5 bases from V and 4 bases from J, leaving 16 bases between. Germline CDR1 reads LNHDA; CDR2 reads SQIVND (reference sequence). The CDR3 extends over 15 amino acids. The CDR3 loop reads CASSQFKAGPDTQYF. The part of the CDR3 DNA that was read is TGTGCCAGTAGTCAGTTTAAGGCAGGGCCAGATACG.

The CDR3 DNA, read in part, is TGTGCCAGCAGTTCGATAACAGGGGGCCCTCGATACACCGGGGAG. Protein product: CASSSITGGPRYTGE. The whole CDR3 reads CASSSITGGPRYTGELFF. V and J are TRBV28 and TRBJ2-2, with TRBD1 matching over 9 bases. The read terminates 3 residues before the CDR3 end, so the remaining end is supplied by the germline J gene. The CDR3 sequence is 18 residues long. J gave up 3 bases and V 4 bases, and 12 bases lay outside the gene matches. Per germline, CDR1 MDHEN and CDR2 SYDVKM.

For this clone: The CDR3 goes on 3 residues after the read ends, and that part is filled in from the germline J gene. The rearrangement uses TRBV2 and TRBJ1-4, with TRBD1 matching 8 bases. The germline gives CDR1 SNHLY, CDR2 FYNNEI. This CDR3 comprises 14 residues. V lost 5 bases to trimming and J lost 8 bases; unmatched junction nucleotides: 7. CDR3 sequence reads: CASSPQGAGEKLFF. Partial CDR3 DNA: TGTGCCAGCAGTCCGCAGGGGGCTGGAGAAAAA.

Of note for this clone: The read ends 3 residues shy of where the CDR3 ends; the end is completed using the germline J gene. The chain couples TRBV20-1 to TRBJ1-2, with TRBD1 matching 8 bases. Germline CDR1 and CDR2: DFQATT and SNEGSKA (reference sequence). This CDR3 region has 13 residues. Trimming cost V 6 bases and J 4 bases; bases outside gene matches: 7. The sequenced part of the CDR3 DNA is TGCAGTGCATCGGACAGGGTGGGCTATGGC. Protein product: CSASDRVGYG. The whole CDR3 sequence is CSASDRVGYGYTF.

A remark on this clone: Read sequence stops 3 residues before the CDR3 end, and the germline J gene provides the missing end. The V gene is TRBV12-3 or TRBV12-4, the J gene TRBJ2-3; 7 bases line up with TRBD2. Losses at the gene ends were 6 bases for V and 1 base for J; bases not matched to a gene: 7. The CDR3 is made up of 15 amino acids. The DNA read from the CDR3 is TGTGCCAGCAGCCGCGTCACTAGCGGCACAGATACG. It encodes CASSRVTSGTDT. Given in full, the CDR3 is CASSRVTSGTDTQYF.

This chain's CDR3 is CASEPGGAHHEQYF. CDR3 DNA, as far as it was read: TGTGCCAGTGAACCCGGCGGGGCGCACCACGAG. The rearrangement links TRBV19 to TRBJ2-7, with TRBD2 as a possible D gene (6 bases). With the read ending 3 residues before the CDR3 end, the germline J gene is used to fill in that end. The germline V gene encodes CDR1 LNHDA and CDR2 SQIVND (reference sequence). Trimming pared 8 bases from V and 5 bases from J, leaving 19 bases between. The CDR3 loop spans 14 amino acids. The whole variable domain, filled in from reference TRBV19 and TRBJ2-7, reads DGGITQSPKYLFRKEGQNVTLSCEQNLNHDAMYWYRQDPGQGLRLIYYSQIVNDFQKGDIAEGYSVSREKKESFPLTVTSAQKNPTAFYLCASEPGGAHHEQYFGPGTRLTVT.